One sample yielded the 3 T cell receptor beta chains listed below, sequenced in a study of T-cell reconstitution after alpha-beta-depleted transplantation in children. Preparation of the TCRbeta library used unique molecular identifiers. TCRdb re-called the PCR reads through MiXCR, storing one row per CDR3 protein. The sample consists of about 240,000 distinct CDR3 sequences, about 25% of them appearing once. Sequences were derived from PBMCs, sampled before TCRalphabeta/CD19-depleted stem cell transplant. The receptors derive from a girl aged 2-10 years with Fanconi anemia, due to receive a stem cell transplant.

This clonotype was counted many times. V gene TRBV5-1 combines with J gene TRBJ2-3; D gene ambiguous. This CDR3 is 15 amino acids long. Trimming removed 0 bases from V and 5 bases from J, with 13 bases in between. The germline gives CDR1 SGHRS, CDR2 YFSETQ. This CDR3 reads CASSLDARIRDTQYF. CDR3 bases: TGCGCCAGCAGCTTGGACGCGCGCATACGAGATACGCAGTATTTT.

This clonotype appeared many times. The V gene is TRBV27, the J gene TRBJ2-1, with D perhaps matching TRBD1 (6 bases). Deletions cut 8 bases from V and 10 bases from J, with 12 bases between. The CDR3 spans 11 residues. Germline CDR1 and CDR2: MNHEY and SMNVEV (reference sequence). The CDR3 sequence is CASQTGPEQFF. The CDR3 region has the DNA TGTGCCAGCCAGACAGGTCCCGAGCAGTTCTTC.

Many counts were recorded for this clonotype. The V and J genes are TRBV29-1 and TRBJ2-1; D possibly corresponds to TRBD2 (6 bases). Germline-derived CDR1 and CDR2 are SQVTM and ANQGSEA. Trimming stripped 7 bases from V and 0 bases from J, with 13 bases between. The CDR3 is 14 amino acids. This CDR3 reads CSGSAGSSYNEQFF. The CDR3 DNA follows: TGCAGCGGATCAGCGGGTAGCTCCTACAATGAGCAGTTCTTC.